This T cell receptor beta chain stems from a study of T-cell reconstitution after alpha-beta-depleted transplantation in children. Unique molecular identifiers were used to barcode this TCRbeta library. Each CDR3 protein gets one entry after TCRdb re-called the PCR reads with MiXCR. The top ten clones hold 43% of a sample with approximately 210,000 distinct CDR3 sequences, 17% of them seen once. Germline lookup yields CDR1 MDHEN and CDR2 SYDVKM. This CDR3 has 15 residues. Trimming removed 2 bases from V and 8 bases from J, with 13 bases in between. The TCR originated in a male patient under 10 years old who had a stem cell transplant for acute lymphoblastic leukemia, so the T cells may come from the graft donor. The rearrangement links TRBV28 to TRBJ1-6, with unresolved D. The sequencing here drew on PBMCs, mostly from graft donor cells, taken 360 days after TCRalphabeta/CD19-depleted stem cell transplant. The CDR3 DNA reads TGTGCCAGCAGTTTAAGCCGTAGGGTTCATTCACCCCTCCACTTT. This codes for CASSLSRRVHSPLHF.